This entry lists 5 T cell receptor beta chains sequenced from one sample in a study of T cell responses to AZD1222 COVID-19 vaccine. The table came from immunoSEQ multiplex PCR; TCRdb's copy has only in-frame clones and leaves some out. This table has about 120,000 clones, approximately 85% appearing once. The sample in question was peripheral blood, obtained on day 0 of MenACWY control vaccination. These receptors were collected from an adult in good health.

The rearrangement links TRBV15 to TRBJ1-5; D ambiguous. Germline V gene data show CDR1 as LNHNV and CDR2 as YYDKDF (reference sequence). Between the trimmed V and J ends, which lost 0 bases and 0 bases, there was a span of 6 bases. The CDR3 is made up of 15 amino acids. The CDR3 coding sequence is TGTGCCACCAGCAGAGATCTTAATAGCAATCAGCCCCAGCATTTT. Protein product: CATSRDLNSNQPQHF.

The chain has TRBV27 and TRBJ2-2; 7 positions match TRBD1. V was clipped by 8 bases and J by 4 bases; unmatched bases: 16. This CDR3 comprises 17 residues. Germline-derived CDR1 and CDR2 are MNHEY and SMNVEV (reference sequence). The CDR3: CASSSSLLAGGTGELFF. CDR3 nucleotides: TGTGCCAGCTCCTCCTCCTTGCTGGCAGGGGGCACCGGGGAGCTGTTTTTT.

The chain couples TRBV19 to TRBJ1-2; D perhaps matches TRBD1 (5 bases). Germline values: CDR1 LNHDA, CDR2 SQIVND (reference sequence). CDR3 size: 15 residues. Trimming stripped 7 bases from V and 2 bases from J, with 17 bases between. The CDR3 is CASTPAGVTNYGYTF. The CDR3 nucleotides are TGTGCCAGTACGCCCGCGGGGGTAACGAACTATGGCTACACCTTC.

The chain couples TRBV6-5 to TRBJ1-4, with 8 nucleotides matching TRBD1. The germline V gene encodes CDR1 MNHEY and CDR2 SVGAGI. This CDR3 has 14 amino acids. V was pared by 6 bases and J by 8 bases, with 8 bases of the junction left unmatched. This CDR3 reads CASSPDRGGEKLFF. CDR3 DNA sequence: TGTGCCAGCAGCCCAGACAGGGGAGGCGAAAAACTGTTTTTT.

This chain uses TRBV19 with TRBJ2-5, with 11 bases identical to TRBD2. Germline V lookup: CDR1 LNHDA, CDR2 SQIVND (reference sequence). V trimming: 10 bases; J trimming: 2 bases; junction bases outside the gene matches: 12. The CDR3 has 16 amino acids. CDR3: CATALGLAGGQETQYF. CDR3 bases: TGTGCCACCGCGCTGGGGCTAGCGGGGGGACAAGAGACCCAGTACTTC.